The 12 T cell receptor beta chains below come from one sample, sequenced in a study of T cell repertoires in cytomegalovirus infection. No antigen has been assigned to these receptors. TCRdb reprocessed the reads with MiXCR, giving one entry per CDR3 protein. There are approximately 100,000 distinct CDR3 sequences in the sample; under 55% occur only once, and approximately 69% lies in the top ten. This specimen consisted of CD8+ T cells from cultured PBMCs, obtained from culture after CMV antigen stimulation. The receptors shown here come from a human donor in good health (CMV status not recorded). Some clones in this sample may be carry-over from other donors' samples.

V gene TRBV5-4 combines with J gene TRBJ1-1; maybe TRBD1 (5 bases). Trimming pared 0 bases from V and 6 bases from J, leaving 9 bases between. The V gene's germline CDR1 is SGHNT and CDR2 YYREEE (reference sequence). CDR3 length equals 13 residues. This CDR3 reads CASSLGGLAEAFF. For the CDR3, the DNA is TGTGCCAGCAGCTTGGGGGGCTTGGCTGAAGCTTTCTTT.

This clonotype was picked up many times. V is TRBV28 and J is TRBJ1-5, with 7 bases lining up with TRBD1. Germline values: CDR1 MDHEN, CDR2 SYDVKM. The length of the CDR3 is 15 residues. J gave up 1 base and V 8 bases, and 8 bases lay outside the gene matches. Written as DNA, the CDR3 is TGTGCCAGCGGAACAGGGGAAGGAAGCAATCAGCCCCAGCATTTT. This translates into CASGTGEGSNQPQHF.

This chain uses TRBV19 with TRBJ1-4, with D unclear. The CDR3 is 15 residues long. V was clipped by 5 bases and J by 8 bases, with 18 bases between them. Germline lookup yields CDR1 LNHDA and CDR2 SQIVND (reference sequence). Written as DNA, the CDR3 is TGTGCCAGTAGTCCATCGGGAGGAATGAGCGAAAAACTGTTTTTT. This gives the protein CASSPSGGMSEKLFF.

The chain employs TRBV6-5 and TRBJ2-7; D possibly corresponds to TRBD2 (6 bases). The CDR3 contains 12 residues. The V gene's germline CDR1 is MNHEY and CDR2 SVGAGI. V was trimmed by 5 bases and J by 6 bases, leaving 11 bases between them. As DNA, the CDR3 is TGTGCCAGCAGTGGAGAGGGAGGCGAGCAGTACTTC. Translation gives CASSGEGGEQYF.

This chain connects TRBV9 to TRBJ2-3; D remains unclear. The CDR3 extends over 14 amino acids. Germline CDR1 is SGDLS and CDR2 is YYNGEE. V was pared by 0 bases and J by 4 bases, with 9 bases between. CDR3 nucleotide sequence: TGTGCCAGCAGCGTAGGGGTCTTCTCAGATACGCAGTATTTT. Translated, it gives CASSVGVFSDTQYF.

This clonotype was counted at least ten times. The chain employs TRBV12-3 or TRBV12-4 and TRBJ1-1; a possible D gene is TRBD1 (5 bases). Trimming removed 6 bases from V and 10 bases from J, with 21 bases in between. This CDR3 comprises 14 residues. CDR3 region: CASSPPGTLKGAFF. Written as DNA, the CDR3 is TGTGCCAGCAGCCCCCCCGGGACCCTCAAGGGAGCTTTCTTT.

The chain couples TRBV6-4 to TRBJ2-2; D possibly matches TRBD1 or TRBD2 (5 bases each). Trimming pared 2 bases from V and 1 base from J, leaving 5 bases between. This CDR3 region has 14 residues. Germline-derived CDR1 and CDR2 are MRHNA and SNTAGT. CDR3 in amino acids: CASSDGGNTGELFF. In nucleotides, the CDR3 is TGTGCCAGCAGTGACGGGGGGAACACCGGGGAGCTGTTTTTT.

The V gene is TRBV18, the J gene TRBJ2-7; D is unresolved. In germline, CDR1 is KGHSH, CDR2 LQKENI. Trimming took off 0 bases at V and 3 bases at J, with 6 bases between the two ends. This CDR3 is built from 13 residues. The CDR3 here is CASSPPDRYEQYF. The CDR3 DNA reads TGTGCCAGCTCACCACCGGACCGCTACGAGCAGTACTTC.

Many counts were recorded for this clonotype. CDR3 amino acids: CASSLVGTEETQYF. The CDR3 bases are TGTGCCAGCAGCTTAGTGGGGACAGAAGAGACCCAGTACTTC. The V call is TRBV7-9, the J call TRBJ2-5; 7 positions agree with TRBD1. The length of the CDR3 is 14 residues. The V and J ends lost 1 base and 3 bases, in that order; junction bases with no gene match: 2. Germline V lookup: CDR1 SEHNR, CDR2 FQNEAQ (reference sequence).

This clonotype has only one observation. V is TRBV9 and J is TRBJ2-1; 9 nucleotides agree with TRBD2. V shed 4 bases, J shed 0 bases, and the junction held 5 bases outside the gene matches. The CDR3 sequence is 16 residues long. In germline, CDR1 is SGDLS, CDR2 YYNGEE. CDR3 in DNA: TGTGCCAGCAGCTTTGCGGGGGGGCCCTCCTACAATGAGCAGTTCTTC. This encodes CASSFAGGPSYNEQFF.

This clonotype showed up many times. The chain carries TRBV12-3 or TRBV12-4 and TRBJ1-1; D might be TRBD1 (5 bases). This CDR3 contains 13 residues. V lost 4 bases to trimming and J lost 1 base, with 7 bases between them. DNA for the CDR3: TGTGCCAGCAGTTGGGGCTCGAACACTGAAGCTTTCTTT. Protein product: CASSWGSNTEAFF.

The V gene is TRBV4-2, the J gene TRBJ2-7, with a tentative D call TRBD1 (6 bases). CDR1 and CDR2 from the germline V gene are LGHNA and YNFKEQ. CDR3 length: 13 amino acids. The V and J ends lost 5 bases and 2 bases respectively, with 10 bases between them. CDR3 sequence: CASSKDRTYEQYF. Written as DNA, the CDR3 is TGTGCCAGCAGCAAGGACAGAACCTACGAGCAGTACTTC.